The 10 T cell receptor beta chains below were found in one sample sequenced in a study of cytomegalovirus exposure and HLA in healthy donors. In the PCR, 60 Vbeta and 13 Jbeta primers were used. Clones were read by immunoSEQ multiplex PCR, and TCRdb kept only the in-frame ones, dropping some. This table has 95,000 to 150,000 clones, 55% to 75% appearing once. Specimen: PBMCs. The source of these receptors is a woman aged 40 to 49 in good health and CMV-seropositive.

The CDR3, as DNA: TGTGCCAGCAGCTTAGGACTAGCGGTCCCCAATGAGCAGTTCTTC. This translates into CASSLGLAVPNEQFF. This chain links TRBV9 with TRBJ2-1; TRBD2 matches 10 bases. This CDR3 contains 15 residues. V was clipped by 4 bases and J by 6 bases; unmatched bases: 7. Germline-derived CDR1 and CDR2 are SGDLS and YYNGEE.

The chain recombines TRBV29-1 with TRBJ2-1, with TRBD1 matching over 7 bases. Germline-derived CDR1 and CDR2 are SQVTM and ANQGSEA. V lost 4 bases, J lost 4 bases, and 7 bases stayed unmatched. CDR3 length: 14 residues. The CDR3 nucleotides are TGCAGCGTTGTTCGAGACAGGGAGTACAATGAGCAGTTCTTC. This encodes CSVVRDREYNEQFF.

This clone was recorded only once. The chain recombines TRBV27 with TRBJ2-1; 7 bases line up with TRBD2. CDR3 size: 14 residues. With 2 bases clipped from V and 5 bases from J, the junction kept 3 bases outside the gene matches. Germline-derived CDR1 and CDR2 are MNHEY and SMNVEV (reference sequence). CDR3 sequence: CASSLTAGDNEQFF. As DNA, the CDR3 is TGTGCCAGCAGTTTAACCGCGGGGGACAATGAGCAGTTCTTC.

This clone was observed a handful of times. CDR3 DNA sequence: TGTGCCAGCAGCGTCTCGGGGGGCCGATACATAAGCACAGATACGCAGTATTTT. Amino acid sequence: CASSVSGGRYISTDTQYF. V is TRBV9 and J is TRBJ2-3; D might be TRBD2 (7 bases). The CDR3 runs to 18 residues. Trimming stripped 2 bases from V and 0 bases from J, with 19 bases between. Germline values: CDR1 SGDLS, CDR2 YYNGEE.

Only a few counts were recorded for this clone. The chain uses TRBV7-9 and TRBJ1-5; D ambiguous. CDR3 size: 13 residues. Trimming pared 5 bases from V and 7 bases from J, leaving 12 bases between. Germline assignment: CDR1 SEHNR and CDR2 FQNEAQ (reference sequence). The DNA for the CDR3 is TGTGCCAGCAGCCCCGATGGAGGACAGCCCCAGCATTTT. Translating it yields CASSPDGGQPQHF.

The chain carries TRBV4-1 and TRBJ2-1, with D maybe TRBD2 (5 bases). V was trimmed by 0 bases and J by 6 bases, leaving 9 bases between them. CDR1 MGHRA and CDR2 YSYEKL come from the germline V gene. The CDR3 extends over 14 amino acids. Here the CDR3 DNA reads TGCGCCAGCAGCCAAGAACGGACTCCCAATGAGCAGTTCTTC. Amino acids: CASSQERTPNEQFF.

CDR3 region: CASSLSSPLHF. The CDR3 DNA reads as TGTGCCAGCAGCTTATCATCACCCCTCCACTTT. The J gene is TRBJ1-6, the V gene TRBV7-8; no clear D. The CDR3 extends over 11 amino acids. Germline V gene lookup returns CDR1 SGHVS and CDR2 FQNEAQ. V was trimmed by 2 bases and J by 10 bases, leaving 3 bases between them.

This clone was found once. The chain joins TRBV7-9 to TRBJ1-6, with TRBD1 as a possible D gene (6 bases). Germline assignment: CDR1 SEHNR and CDR2 FQNEAQ (reference sequence). V was clipped by 4 bases and J by 10 bases, with 17 bases between them. The CDR3 is 15 residues long. The CDR3 spells CASSSRGGGESPLHF. DNA of the CDR3: TGTGCCAGCAGCTCGAGGGGGGGCGGCGAATCACCCCTCCACTTT.

The rearrangement uses TRBV29-1 and TRBJ1-1; 9 nucleotides align to TRBD1. Germline V lookup: CDR1 SQVTM, CDR2 ANQGSEA. V lost 5 bases to trimming and J lost 1 base; unmatched junction nucleotides: 2. This CDR3 has 13 amino acids. The CDR3 DNA reads as TGCAGCGTTTTGGGACAGGGGAACACTGAAGCTTTCTTT. This gives the protein CSVLGQGNTEAFF.

The V and J genes are TRBV5-1 and TRBJ2-7; D might be TRBD1 (5 bases). With 2 bases removed from V and 2 bases from J, the gap between germline ends came to 8 bases. Germline V gives CDR1 SGHRS, CDR2 YFSETQ. The CDR3 totals 13 residues. CDR3 region: CASSLGVAYEQYF. In DNA form, the CDR3 reads TGCGCCAGCAGCTTAGGGGTAGCCTACGAGCAGTACTTC.